Given below is one T cell receptor (beta chain) in context. Its matching antigen is unknown. The CDR3 length is 10 residues. Germline assignment: CDR1 SQVTM and CDR2 ANQGSEA. Trimming left V 4 bases short and J 5 bases short, with 3 bases between. The data stem from a study of T cell responses to AZD1222 COVID-19 vaccine. Findings of the study overall: Breadth and depth of Spike-specific TCRs rose after two AZD1222 doses. Reportedly, nearly half the spike-specific TCRs target unmutated variant regions.

Assay: immunoSEQ multiplex PCR; the TCRdb copy retains only in-frame clones and omits some. The sample holds under 150,000 clones, about 90% seen once. This sequence originates from an adult who received the AZD1222 COVID-19 vaccine. This sample comprised peripheral blood, obtained 28 days after the second AZD1222 dose. The chain recombines TRBV29-1 with TRBJ2-1; unclear D gene. CDR3 amino acids: CSVGDNEQFF. The CDR3 coding sequence is TGCAGCGTTGGTGACAATGAGCAGTTCTTC.